This T cell receptor beta chain was obtained from a study of radiotherapy plus CTLA-4 blockade in lung cancer. With 3 bases removed from V and 4 bases from J, the gap between germline ends came to 7 bases. This CDR3 has 13 residues. Germline CDR1 reads MGHDK; CDR2 reads SYGVNS. Generated by immunoSEQ multiplex PCR, the TCRdb table keeps only in-frame clones and is missing some. The table shows roughly 90,000 clones, with roughly 85% occurring only once. Enrolled patients, whose metastatic non-small-cell lung cancer was chemo-refractory, received focal radiation plus CTLA-4 blockade with ipilimumab. The chain employs TRBV25-1 and TRBJ2-1; no reliable D call. The material was peripheral blood, obtained from a patient treated with radiotherapy plus ipilimumab. The TCR originated in a human donor with non-small cell lung cancer that progressed on radiotherapy plus ipilimumab. The CDR3 bases are TGTGCCAGCAGTGAGGCTAGGTACAATGAGCAGTTCTTC. This gives the protein CASSEARYNEQFF.